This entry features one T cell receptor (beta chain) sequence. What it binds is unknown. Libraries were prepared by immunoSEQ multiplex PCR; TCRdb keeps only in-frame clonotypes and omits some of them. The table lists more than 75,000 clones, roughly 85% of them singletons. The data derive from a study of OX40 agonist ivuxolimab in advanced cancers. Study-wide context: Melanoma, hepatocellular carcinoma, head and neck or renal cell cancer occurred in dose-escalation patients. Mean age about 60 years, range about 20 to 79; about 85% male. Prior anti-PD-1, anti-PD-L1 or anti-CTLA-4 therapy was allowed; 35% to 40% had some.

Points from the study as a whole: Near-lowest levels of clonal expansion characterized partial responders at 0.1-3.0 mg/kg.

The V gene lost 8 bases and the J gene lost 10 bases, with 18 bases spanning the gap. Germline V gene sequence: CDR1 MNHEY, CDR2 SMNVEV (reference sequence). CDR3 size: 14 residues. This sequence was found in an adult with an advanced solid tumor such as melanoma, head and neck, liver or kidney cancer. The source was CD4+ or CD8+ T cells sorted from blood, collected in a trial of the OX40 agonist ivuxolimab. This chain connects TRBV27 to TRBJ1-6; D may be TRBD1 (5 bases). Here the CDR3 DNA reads TGTGCCAGCTCCAGGGTTGGAGCGGTATCACCCCTCCACTTT. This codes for CASSRVGAVSPLHF.